The T cell receptor (beta chain) described here comes from a study of control samples from healthy donors and cancer patients. Trimming cost V 3 bases and J 3 bases; bases outside gene matches: 4. Looked up from germline, CDR1 is SGDLS and CDR2 is YYNGEE. The CDR3 runs 15 residues. Repertoires were generated with immunoSEQ multiplex PCR, while TCRdb's copy carries only in-frame clones and drops some. In the table there are approximately 170,000 clones, 93% of which are singletons. The genes are TRBV9 and TRBJ1-4; TRBD1 aligns across 8 bases. The sequence was obtained from a woman in her sixties or seventies in good health. The sequencing sample was made of blood. Here the CDR3 reads CASSEQGAPNEKLFF. For the CDR3, the DNA is TGTGCCAGCAGCGAGCAGGGGGCGCCTAATGAAAAACTGTTTTTT.